The 5 T cell receptor beta chains in this list originate from one sample, sequenced in a study of blood T cell repertoires in COVID-19. Produced via immunoSEQ multiplex PCR; TCRdb's table is partial and in-frame only. The table has 36,000 or so clones, 90% seen once. Sequencing input: peripheral blood. The receptors were gathered from a human donor in a cohort sampled during active COVID-19.

V and J are TRBV19 and TRBJ1-1; no clear D gene. This CDR3 region has 14 residues. Looked up from germline, CDR1 is LNHDA and CDR2 is SQIVND (reference sequence). The ends were cut back, 0 bases at V and 8 bases at J, with 13 bases in the middle. CDR3 DNA sequence: TGTGCCAGTAGTATAGATCTTTCTTCGGGGGAAGCTTTCTTT. Protein: CASSIDLSSGEAFF.

This chain links TRBV7-2 with TRBJ2-3, with a tentative D call TRBD2 (6 bases). The CDR3 is 15 residues long. Germline CDR1 reads SGHTA; CDR2 reads FQGNSA. Trimming left V 3 bases short and J 0 bases short, with 10 bases between. This CDR3 is CASSFRGLSTDTQYF. The CDR3 DNA sequence: TGTGCCAGCAGCTTTAGGGGACTCAGCACAGATACGCAGTATTTT.

The rearrangement joins TRBV9 to TRBJ2-5; 10 nucleotides match TRBD1. Per the germline V gene, CDR1 is SGDLS and CDR2 is YYNGEE. This CDR3 contains 14 residues. The V segment lost 0 bases and the J segment 6 bases; nucleotides outside the gene matches: 2. DNA of the CDR3: TGTGCCAGCAGCGTAGGACAGGGGGCGAAGACCCAGTACTTC. It yields the protein CASSVGQGAKTQYF. Supplemented by reference TRBV9 and TRBJ2-5, the full variable domain reads DSGVTQTPKHLITATGQRVTLRCSPRSGDLSVYWYQQSLDQGLQFLIQYYNGEERAKGNILERFSAQQFPDLHSELNLSSLELGDSALYFCASSVGQGAKTQYFGPGTRLLVL.

The J gene is TRBJ2-6, the V gene TRBV2; 7 bases map to TRBD1. Trimming took 8 bases from V and 0 from J; bases not matched to a gene: 10. This CDR3 is built from 17 residues. CDR1 and CDR2 (germline): SNHLY, FYNNEI. The CDR3: CASGREGAISGANVLTF. The CDR3 DNA reads TGTGCCAGCGGGAGAGAGGGGGCCATCTCTGGGGCCAACGTCCTGACTTTC.

This rearrangement joins TRBV21-1 to TRBJ1-5; the D call in the table, TRBD1, was not verified against the DNA. TRBV21-1 is annotated as a pseudogene. CDR3 size: 19 residues. The CDR3 bases are TGTGCCAGCAGCAAAGTCTCCCTGTCGGGCAGGGGATTGAATCAGCCCCAGCATTTT. This sequence encodes CASSKVSLSGRGLNQPQHF.